The 15 T cell receptor beta chains listed next were all sequenced from one sample in a study of OX40 agonist ivuxolimab in advanced cancers. Repertoires were generated with immunoSEQ multiplex PCR, while TCRdb's copy carries only in-frame clones and drops some. Of roughly 100,000 clones listed, about 92% are singletons. The sample here was CD4+ or CD8+ T cells sorted from blood, taken in a trial of the OX40 agonist ivuxolimab. The receptors here all came from an adult with an advanced solid tumor such as melanoma, head and neck, liver or kidney cancer.

This sequence joins TRBV9 and TRBJ1-4; maybe TRBD1 (5 bases). CDR1 and CDR2 from the germline V gene are SGDLS and YYNGEE. The CDR3 sequence is 14 residues long. V gave up 3 bases and J gave up 8 bases, with 14 bases separating them. CDR3 nucleotides: TGTGCCAGCAGCGCCGGGGACTATGGGGAAAAACTGTTTTTT. This sequence encodes CASSAGDYGEKLFF.

The rearrangement joins TRBV5-1 to TRBJ2-7; D unclear. V lost 4 bases and J lost 3, with 14 bases in between. Germline CDR1 is SGHRS and CDR2 is YFSETQ. The CDR3 sequence is 14 residues long. CDR3 nucleotides: TGCGCCAGCAGCCCGGATGGGGTTTACTACGAGCAGTACTTC. Translation gives CASSPDGVYYEQYF.

J is TRBJ2-5 and V is TRBV5-4; 9 nucleotides line up with TRBD2. Germline CDR1 and CDR2: SGHNT and YYREEE (reference sequence). The CDR3 extends over 17 amino acids. V was clipped by 2 bases and J by 4 bases; unmatched bases: 12. DNA of the CDR3: TGTGCCAGCAGCTTTGGAGCTTTTAGCGGGAGTGGAGAGACCCAGTACTTC. As protein: CASSFGAFSGSGETQYF.

The CDR3 reads CASSSSGASYNEQFF. DNA for the CDR3: TGTGCCAGCAGCTCTAGCGGGGCCTCCTACAATGAGCAGTTCTTC. The chain uses TRBV6-6 and TRBJ2-1; the match to TRBD2 covers 9 bases. This CDR3 contains 15 residues. V was pared by 6 bases and J by 0 bases, with 3 bases of the junction left unmatched. Germline CDR1 and CDR2: MNHNY and SVGAGI (reference sequence).

The chain uses TRBV7-2 and TRBJ2-4; D may be TRBD1 (6 bases). Trimming took off 5 bases at V and 1 base at J, with 21 bases between the two ends. The CDR3 sequence is 18 residues long. In germline, CDR1 is SGHTA, CDR2 FQGNSA. CDR3 region: CASSLGYLIGQAKNIQYF. CDR3 sequence (DNA): TGTGCCAGCAGCCTAGGGTATTTGATCGGACAGGCCAAAAACATTCAGTACTTC.

The genes are TRBV28 and TRBJ2-3; no clear D. The CDR3 has 14 amino acids. V lost 3 bases and J lost 5, with 12 bases in between. Germline loops: CDR1 MDHEN, CDR2 SYDVKM. The CDR3 sequence: CASSFTAGIDTQYF. The CDR3 bases are TGTGCCAGCAGTTTCACGGCAGGTATAGATACGCAGTATTTT.

The chain joins TRBV29-1 to TRBJ1-2; 10 bases align to TRBD1. The CDR3 is made up of 14 amino acids. In germline, CDR1 is SQVTM, CDR2 ANQGSEA. The V and J ends lost 6 bases and 6 bases, in that order; junction bases with no gene match: 10. Here the CDR3 DNA reads TGCAGCGTGGACCGGGACAGGGGTTTAGATGGCTACACCTTC. Protein product: CSVDRDRGLDGYTF.

The rearrangement uses TRBV14 and TRBJ1-2, with unresolved D. Trimming took off 2 bases at V and 2 bases at J, with 3 bases between the two ends. The CDR3 spans 12 residues. Germline values: CDR1 SGHDN, CDR2 FVKESK. CDR3 DNA sequence: TGTGCCAGCAGCCAATCCAACTATGGCTACACCTTC. Residues: CASSQSNYGYTF.

The chain couples TRBV5-1 to TRBJ2-1; D is uncertain. The CDR3 runs 16 residues. Between the trimmed V and J ends, which lost 3 bases and 4 bases, there was a span of 17 bases. Germline lookup yields CDR1 SGHRS and CDR2 YFSETQ. DNA for the CDR3: TGCGCCAGCAGCTCGGCTCCCCGTCGAACTTACAATGAGCAGTTCTTC. It specifies CASSSAPRRTYNEQFF. Filled out from reference TRBV5-1 and TRBJ2-1, the complete variable domain reads KAGVTQTPRYLIKTRGQQVTLSCSPISGHRSVSWYQQTPGQGLQFLFEYFSETQRNKGNFPGRFSGRQFSNSRSEMNVSTLELGDSALYLCASSSAPRRTYNEQFFGPGTRLTVL.

V is TRBV6-5 and J is TRBJ2-1; 7 nucleotides agree with TRBD1. With V trimmed by 5 bases and J by 14 bases, 12 bases remained unmatched. The CDR3 has 13 residues. Germline CDR1 and CDR2: MNHEY and SVGAGI. The CDR3: CASSPRTQGVKFF. Here the CDR3 DNA reads TGTGCCAGCAGTCCTCGGACGCAGGGGGTGAAGTTCTTC.

The rearrangement uses TRBV6-1 and TRBJ2-1, with 7 bases fitting TRBD2. From germline, CDR1 is MNHNS and CDR2 SASEGT. J was trimmed by 4 bases and V by 3 bases; bases with no gene match: 3. The CDR3 is 14 residues long. The CDR3 spells CASSDRGVYNEQFF. The CDR3 DNA is TGTGCCAGCAGTGATCGGGGGGTGTACAATGAGCAGTTCTTC.

The J gene is TRBJ2-1, the V gene TRBV6-5; TRBD1 agrees at 7 bases. V shed 6 bases, J shed 2 bases, and the junction held 7 bases outside the gene matches. The CDR3 consists of 15 residues. In germline, CDR1 is MNHEY, CDR2 SVGAGI. CDR3 DNA: TGTGCCAGCAGCGAAAGGGACAGCCCCTACAATGAGCAGTTCTTC. Its translation is CASSERDSPYNEQFF.

V is TRBV28 and J is TRBJ1-5; a possible D gene is TRBD1 (5 bases). Deletions cut 5 bases from V and 0 bases from J, with 17 bases between. The CDR3 has 17 residues. CDR1 is MDHEN, CDR2 SYDVKM, per germline. CDR3 nucleotides: TGTGCCAGCAGTACTATGGGGGGACTCTTTAGCAATCAGCCCCAGCATTTT. Its protein product is CASSTMGGLFSNQPQHF.

This chain connects TRBV28 to TRBJ2-3, with D maybe TRBD2 (5 bases). V gave up 3 bases and J gave up 6 bases, with 16 bases separating them. Germline CDR1 reads MDHEN; CDR2 reads SYDVKM. This CDR3 contains 15 residues. The CDR3 protein is CASSFRGSGGDTQYF. The CDR3 bases are TGTGCCAGCAGTTTTCGTGGGAGCGGTGGGGATACGCAGTATTTT.

The chain recombines TRBV7-9 with TRBJ2-6; no reliable D call. V was pared by 5 bases and J by 0 bases, with 8 bases between. The CDR3 covers 15 residues. The germline CDR1 and CDR2 sequences are SEHNR and FQNEAQ (reference sequence). Here the CDR3 DNA reads TGTGCCAGCAGCCCCACTCACTCTGGGGCCAACGTCCTGACTTTC. Translating gives CASSPTHSGANVLTF.